Shown below are 23 T cell receptor beta chains from a single sample sequenced in a study of T cell responses to AZD1222 COVID-19 vaccine. Only in-frame clones appear in the TCRdb table, and some are missing; sequencing was by immunoSEQ multiplex PCR. The sample consists of 98,000 or so clones, around nine tenths of them appearing once. Material: peripheral blood, obtained on day 0 of AZD1222 vaccination. The receptor source for this set is an adult in good health.

The gene calls are TRBV7-2 and TRBJ2-7; 10 bases are shared with TRBD1. This CDR3 is 15 amino acids long. The V gene's germline CDR1 is SGHTA and CDR2 FQGNSA. V trimming: 5 bases; J trimming: 5 bases; junction bases outside the gene matches: 9. The CDR3 region has the DNA TGTGCCAGCAGCCTTCGACAGGGGGCTTTGAACGAGCAGTACTTC. Protein sequence: CASSLRQGALNEQYF.

The chain joins TRBV4-3 to TRBJ2-7; D is possibly TRBD1 or TRBD2 (5 bases each). Trimming pared 0 bases from V and 2 bases from J, leaving 11 bases between. Germline V gene lookup returns CDR1 LGHNA and CDR2 YSLEER. CDR3 length: 15 residues. The CDR3 sequence is CASSQELQEAYEQYF. CDR3 nucleotide sequence: TGCGCCAGCAGCCAAGAATTACAGGAGGCCTACGAGCAGTACTTC.

The chain carries TRBV24-1 and TRBJ2-1; TRBD1 is a possible D gene (8 bases). This CDR3 is built from 14 residues. With 10 bases removed from V and 6 bases from J, the gap between germline ends came to 18 bases. Germline CDR1 KGHDR, CDR2 SFDVKD. In DNA, the CDR3 is TGTGCCACAGCGGGGACAGGAGATCGCAATGAGCAGTTCTTC. It translates to CATAGTGDRNEQFF.

The chain employs TRBV5-1 and TRBJ2-6; D is ambiguous. The CDR3 is 18 residues long. V was pared by 1 base and J by 0 bases, with 14 bases between. Germline CDR1 is SGHRS and CDR2 is YFSETQ. This CDR3 reads CASSLRLDPSSGANVLTF. CDR3 DNA: TGCGCCAGCAGCTTGCGGCTTGATCCGAGCTCTGGGGCCAACGTCCTGACTTTC.

The chain recombines TRBV20-1 with TRBJ2-1; 9 bases are a match to TRBD2. Trimming took 3 bases from V and 3 from J; bases not matched to a gene: 6. The CDR3 loop spans 15 amino acids. CDR1 is DFQATT and CDR2 is SNEGSKA in the germline V gene (reference sequence). CDR3 sequence: CSASYSGRGYNEQFF. The CDR3 DNA reads TGCAGTGCTAGTTATAGCGGGAGAGGCTACAATGAGCAGTTCTTC.

The CDR3, as DNA: TGCGCCAGCAGCTCCAACACCTATCCCGCGGGGGGCAGCAATGAGCAGTTCTTC. Translated: CASSSNTYPAGGSNEQFF. The V call is TRBV5-1, the J call TRBJ2-1; 8 bases match TRBD2. Per germline, CDR1 SGHRS and CDR2 YFSETQ. The CDR3 has 18 residues. V shed 3 bases, J shed 6 bases, and the junction held 17 bases outside the gene matches.

This clone is a singleton in its sample. The chain recombines TRBV19 with TRBJ2-2; D is possibly TRBD1 or TRBD2 (5 bases each). The CDR3 extends over 16 amino acids. CDR1 and CDR2 (germline): LNHDA, SQIVND (reference sequence). The V end was cut by 7 bases, the J end by 2 bases, with 17 bases between. The CDR3 loop is CASTLDGAYNTGELFF. DNA of the CDR3: TGTGCCAGTACCCTAGACGGGGCGTATAACACCGGGGAGCTGTTTTTT.

A single count supports this clone. V is TRBV7-9 and J is TRBJ2-1; 10 nucleotides match TRBD2. The germline V gene encodes CDR1 SEHNR and CDR2 FQNEAQ (reference sequence). With 1 base clipped from V and 6 bases from J, the junction kept 6 bases outside the gene matches. The CDR3 loop spans 16 amino acids. In DNA, the CDR3 is TGTGCCAGCAGCTTAGGCTTGCTAGCGGGGGCCAATGAGCAGTTCTTC. It specifies CASSLGLLAGANEQFF.

CDR3 loop: CASSFWQDNSPLHF. Here the CDR3 DNA reads TGTGCCAGCAGTTTTTGGCAGGATAATTCACCCCTCCACTTT. The chain employs TRBV27 and TRBJ1-6; D ambiguous. V dropped 3 bases and J dropped 5 bases, with 8 bases sitting between them. Germline CDR1 and CDR2: MNHEY and SMNVEV (reference sequence). The CDR3 is 14 amino acids.

V and J are TRBV3-1 (or the pseudogene TRBV3-2) and TRBJ1-1, with 9 positions matching TRBD1. After removal of 4 bases from V and 5 bases from J, the junction contained 5 bases not matched to a gene. This CDR3 is built from 14 residues. Per germline, CDR1 LGHDT and CDR2 YNNKEL (reference sequence). The CDR3 region has the DNA TGTGCCAGCAGCCGTACCGGGACAGGGACTGAAGCTTTCTTT. Translating it yields CASSRTGTGTEAFF.

This sequence joins TRBV19 and TRBJ2-7; tentatively, D is TRBD2 (5 bases). Germline V gene data show CDR1 as LNHDA and CDR2 as SQIVND (reference sequence). The CDR3 is 12 amino acids. The germline V and J ends were trimmed by 10 bases and 3 bases, with 13 bases remaining between them. CDR3 sequence reads: CAKSGMNYEQYF. Here the CDR3 DNA reads TGTGCCAAGTCGGGGATGAACTACGAGCAGTACTTC.

This rearrangement joins TRBV4-2 to TRBJ2-7, with 7 nucleotides matching TRBD2. V was pared by 4 bases and J by 1 base, with 7 bases of the junction left unmatched. Germline CDR1 is LGHNA and CDR2 is YNFKEQ. The CDR3 loop spans 15 amino acids. Here the CDR3 DNA reads TGTGCCAGCAGCCCATTAAGCGGGGATTCCTACGAGCAGTACTTC. Amino acids: CASSPLSGDSYEQYF.

This clone was seen just once. This chain links TRBV20-1 with TRBJ2-4; D remains ambiguous. Per germline, CDR1 DFQATT and CDR2 SNEGSKA (reference sequence). The CDR3 runs to 12 residues. The germline V and J ends were trimmed by 3 bases and 6 bases, with 9 bases remaining between them. CDR3 sequence reads: CSASVDINIQYF. The CDR3 coding sequence is TGCAGTGCTAGTGTGGATATAAACATTCAGTACTTC.

The CDR3 nucleotides read TGTGCCAGCAGCTTATTTGGGGGCAGCGGGGAGCTGTTTTTT. It encodes CASSLFGGSGELFF. This sequence joins TRBV7-2 and TRBJ2-2, with D perhaps TRBD1 (6 bases). The CDR3 has 14 amino acids. CDR1 is SGHTA, CDR2 FQGNSA, per germline. Trimming removed 2 bases from V and 7 bases from J, with 11 bases in between.

In this sample, this clone turned up a few times. The chain is built from TRBV7-2 and TRBJ1-5; the D gene is possibly TRBD1 (5 bases). Trimming left V 2 bases short and J 4 bases short, with 9 bases between. The CDR3 consists of 14 residues. Germline assignment: CDR1 SGHTA and CDR2 FQGNSA. The CDR3: CASSLRGRNQPQHF. The CDR3 nucleotides are TGTGCCAGCAGCTTAAGGGGCCGAAATCAGCCCCAGCATTTT.

The CDR3 region is CASSYSGGLETQYF. CDR3 in DNA: TGTGCCAGCAGTTACTCGGGGGGGCTAGAGACCCAGTACTTC. This chain uses TRBV6-5 with TRBJ2-5, with D maybe TRBD2 (7 bases). CDR1 and CDR2 (germline): MNHEY, SVGAGI. This CDR3 region has 14 residues. V was pared by 0 bases and J by 4 bases, with 9 bases between.

The chain is built from TRBV7-9 and TRBJ2-6, with D unclear. V shed 4 bases and J shed 2 bases, with 9 bases lying between them. In germline, CDR1 is SEHNR, CDR2 FQNEAQ (reference sequence). The CDR3 runs to 15 residues. This CDR3 reads CASSSITAGANVLTF. CDR3 DNA: TGTGCCAGCAGCTCAATAACAGCTGGGGCCAACGTCCTGACTTTC.

The rearrangement links TRBV6-5 to TRBJ1-5, with D unresolved. The CDR3 is 14 amino acids. Germline V lookup: CDR1 MNHEY, CDR2 SVGAGI. Trimming pared 7 bases from V and 3 bases from J, leaving 13 bases between. CDR3 sequence (DNA): TGTGCCAGCAATTCAGTGGAGTTCAATCAGCCCCAGCATTTT. Its translation is CASNSVEFNQPQHF.

The chain links TRBV29-1 to TRBJ2-3; D may correspond to TRBD1 or TRBD2 (7 bases each). V lost 3 bases, J lost 4 bases, and 11 bases lay in between. Germline-derived CDR1 and CDR2 are SQVTM and ANQGSEA. This CDR3 contains 13 residues. Here the CDR3 DNA reads TGCAGCGTTGAGGGAGGGGGCCCAGATACGCAGTATTTT. Translation: CSVEGGGPDTQYF.

The V gene is TRBV6-2 or TRBV6-3, the J gene TRBJ2-1, with D hard to call. Deletions cut 5 bases from V and 6 bases from J, with 14 bases between. This CDR3 comprises 14 residues. Germline loops: CDR1 MNHEY, CDR2 SVGEGT. In DNA, the CDR3 is TGTGCCAGCAGTCCGGGCCTCGGGCGCAATGAGCAGTTCTTC. Translating it yields CASSPGLGRNEQFF.

This sequence joins TRBV29-1 and TRBJ2-7, with 9 bases lining up with TRBD1. Germline CDR1 reads SQVTM; CDR2 reads ANQGSEA. This CDR3 spans 15 amino acids. V was pared by 3 bases and J by 3 bases, with 9 bases of the junction left unmatched. The CDR3 reads CSVDWSGQGIYEQYF. The DNA for the CDR3 is TGCAGCGTTGATTGGTCGGGACAGGGAATCTACGAGCAGTACTTC.

The rearrangement links TRBV5-4 to TRBJ2-5; D ambiguous. V shed 5 bases and J shed 2 bases, with 16 bases lying between them. Germline V lookup: CDR1 SGHNT, CDR2 YYREEE (reference sequence). This CDR3 has 15 amino acids. CDR3 nucleotides: TGTGCCAGCAGTACAGTAAAGTACCTTCAAGAGACCCAGTACTTC. It yields the protein CASSTVKYLQETQYF.

The rearrangement uses TRBV24-1 and TRBJ2-3; 9 bases map to TRBD1. J lost 4 bases, V lost 2 bases, and 6 bases had no gene match. The CDR3 has 16 residues. The germline V gene encodes CDR1 KGHDR and CDR2 SFDVKD. As DNA, the CDR3 is TGTGCCACCAGTGATTCGCCGGGACAGGGCTCAGATACGCAGTATTTT. Protein: CATSDSPGQGSDTQYF.